The 21 T cell receptor beta chains reported below all come from one sample, sequenced in a study of T cell responses to AZD1222 COVID-19 vaccine. The repertoire was sequenced with immunoSEQ multiplex PCR; TCRdb's copy has only in-frame clones and lacks some. The repertoire holds some 64,000 clones, 75% to 95% seen once, with roughly 6.3% in the top ten. Sequencing was performed on peripheral blood, taken 28 days after the second dose of the MenACWY control vaccine. These receptors were collected from an adult who received the MenACWY meningococcal vaccine as a control.

The chain combines TRBV19 with TRBJ2-1; D unclear. Trimming shortened V by 5 bases and J by 6 bases, and 20 bases separated the two germline ends. The CDR3 has 16 amino acids. Germline V gene data show CDR1 as LNHDA and CDR2 as SQIVND (reference sequence). CDR3 nucleotide sequence: TGTGCCAGTAGTCTACTCGTGGCGGACGCTCGCAATGAGCAGTTCTTC. Protein: CASSLLVADARNEQFF.

This chain links TRBV5-1 with TRBJ2-7, with 10 bases lining up with TRBD2. Germline CDR1 is SGHRS and CDR2 is YFSETQ. V was clipped by 5 bases and J by 4 bases; unmatched bases: 6. The CDR3 runs 14 residues. This CDR3 reads CASREAGGIYEQYF. The CDR3 DNA reads as TGCGCCAGCAGAGAAGCGGGAGGGATATACGAGCAGTACTTC.

The chain has TRBV6-5 and TRBJ2-4; no definite D call. The CDR3 runs 12 residues. The V gene lost 6 bases and the J gene lost 8 bases, with 11 bases spanning the gap. Germline V CDR1 and CDR2: MNHEY, SVGAGI. The CDR3 DNA reads TGTGCCAGCAGCCCCTCTGTGGACATTCAGTACTTC. Amino acids: CASSPSVDIQYF.

The chain links TRBV6-2 or TRBV6-3 to TRBJ1-2; no firm D call. CDR1 and CDR2 from the germline V gene are MNHEY and SVGEGT. The CDR3 is made up of 12 amino acids. Trimming took off 2 bases at V and 6 bases at J, with 7 bases between the two ends. The CDR3 loop reads CASSYNGDGYTF. Here the CDR3 DNA reads TGTGCCAGCAGTTACAACGGCGATGGCTACACCTTC.

The chain couples TRBV9 to TRBJ2-2; 9 bases agree with TRBD1. Trimming at V came to 2 bases and at J to 2 bases, leaving 1 base not matched to a gene. Per germline, CDR1 SGDLS and CDR2 YYNGEE. The CDR3 covers 15 residues. The CDR3, as DNA: TGTGCCAGCAGCGTGACAGGGGGTAACACCGGGGAGCTGTTTTTT. It is translated as CASSVTGGNTGELFF.

J is TRBJ2-3 and V is TRBV6-2 or TRBV6-3; 8 bases match TRBD2. In germline, CDR1 is MNHEY, CDR2 SVGEGT. With V trimmed by 0 bases and J by 0 bases, 8 bases remained unmatched. The CDR3 runs 18 residues. The CDR3 region is CASSYSTVAGYSTDTQYF. CDR3 bases: TGTGCCAGCAGTTACTCAACCGTAGCGGGATATAGCACAGATACGCAGTATTTT.

There are a few counts of this clone. The chain couples TRBV6-1 to TRBJ1-2, with TRBD1 matching over 7 bases. The CDR3 sequence is 14 residues long. V gave up 0 bases and J gave up 4 bases; unmatched junction bases: 2. Germline V gene sequence: CDR1 MNHNS, CDR2 SASEGT. CDR3 amino acids: CASSEAGDSYGYTF. CDR3 sequence (DNA): TGTGCCAGCAGTGAAGCAGGGGACAGCTATGGCTACACCTTC.

The chain is built from TRBV19 and TRBJ2-7; D remains ambiguous. V shed 7 bases and J shed 0 bases, with 7 bases lying between them. Germline V gene sequence: CDR1 LNHDA, CDR2 SQIVND (reference sequence). The CDR3 consists of 12 residues. CDR3 amino acids: CASTRSSYEQYF. CDR3 DNA sequence: TGTGCCAGTACCCGGAGCTCCTACGAGCAGTACTTC.

V usage is TRBV2 and J usage is TRBJ1-5; D is perhaps TRBD1 (5 bases). The CDR3 has 13 residues. Germline CDR1 SNHLY, CDR2 FYNNEI. The V gene lost 6 bases and the J gene lost 4 bases, with 10 bases spanning the gap. CDR3 residues: CASSGAGNQPQHF. Here the CDR3 DNA reads TGTGCCAGCAGCGGAGCAGGGAATCAGCCCCAGCATTTT.

The chain combines TRBV11-2 with TRBJ2-3, with D perhaps TRBD2 (5 bases). With 5 bases removed from V and 2 bases from J, the gap between germline ends came to 14 bases. This CDR3 has 15 residues. Germline loops: CDR1 SGHAT, CDR2 FQNNGV. The CDR3 nucleotides are TGTGCCAGCAGCCCCGAGGGTGCCCTCACAGATACGCAGTATTTT. Amino acid sequence: CASSPEGALTDTQYF.

The V and J genes are TRBV7-2 and TRBJ1-2; 9 nucleotides match TRBD1. Looked up from germline, CDR1 is SGHTA and CDR2 is FQGNSA. V lost 4 bases to trimming and J lost 5 bases; unmatched junction nucleotides: 14. The CDR3 length is 17 residues. CDR3 loop: CASSWGTGQGLSYGYTF. In nucleotides, the CDR3 is TGTGCCAGCAGCTGGGGGACGGGACAGGGCTTATCGTATGGCTACACCTTC.

The chain employs TRBV6-5 and TRBJ1-2, with D possibly being TRBD1 (5 bases). Germline values: CDR1 MNHEY, CDR2 SVGAGI. The CDR3 spans 12 residues. Trimming removed 6 bases at V and 7 bases at J, with 12 bases between. DNA of the CDR3: TGTGCCAGCAGAAATCTCGGGGGTGGCTACACCTTC. It encodes CASRNLGGGYTF.

The chain joins TRBV13 to TRBJ2-1; D perhaps matches TRBD2 (6 bases). This CDR3 has 13 residues. Germline CDR1 PRHDT, CDR2 FYEKMQ (reference sequence). The V and J ends lost 6 bases and 12 bases respectively, with 18 bases between them. The CDR3 region has the DNA TGTGCCAGCAGTGACCGCGGGAAGTTAGGGCAGTTCTTC. Translation: CASSDRGKLGQFF.

This chain uses TRBV7-9 with TRBJ2-3, with 11 bases matching TRBD2. The junction had 0 bases not matched to a gene; V was cut back by 3 bases and J by 4 bases. Looked up from germline, CDR1 is SEHNR and CDR2 is FQNEAQ (reference sequence). The CDR3 has 14 residues. CDR3 DNA sequence: TGTGCCAGCAGCTTGACTAGCGGGGCAGATACGCAGTATTTT. As protein: CASSLTSGADTQYF.

The rearrangement joins TRBV18 to TRBJ1-5, with D unclear. This CDR3 comprises 14 residues. V lost 3 bases and J 2 bases, leaving 8 bases between the germline ends. The germline gives CDR1 KGHSH, CDR2 LQKENI. The CDR3: CASSPEVGNQPQHF. Written as DNA, the CDR3 is TGTGCCAGCTCACCCGAGGTCGGCAATCAGCCCCAGCATTTT.

Here the CDR3 DNA reads TGCGCCAGCAGCCCTATAGCGGAAAGCTCCTACGAGCAGTACTTC. Its protein product is CASSPIAESSYEQYF. The chain carries TRBV4-1 and TRBJ2-7, with D tentatively TRBD2 (6 bases). The CDR3 spans 15 residues. V lost 4 bases to trimming and J lost 0 bases, with 13 bases between them. The germline V gene encodes CDR1 MGHRA and CDR2 YSYEKL.

The sample holds a few counts of this clone. V is TRBV27 and J is TRBJ1-1, with 8 bases that match TRBD1. CDR1 MNHEY and CDR2 SMNVEV come from the germline V gene (reference sequence). The CDR3 has 15 amino acids. V lost 0 bases, J lost 11 bases, and 11 bases stayed unmatched. CDR3 in amino acids: CASSLSRQGPPEAFF. The CDR3 DNA reads as TGTGCCAGCAGTTTATCGAGACAGGGGCCCCCCGAGGCTTTCTTT.

This chain links TRBV5-6 with TRBJ1-2; 9 bases fit TRBD1. Germline V lookup: CDR1 SGHDT, CDR2 YYEEEE. The J segment lost 3 bases and the V segment lost 3 bases, leaving 9 bases of the junction unmatched. CDR3 length: 16 residues. The CDR3 region is CASSSDGQGLYYGYTF. In DNA, the CDR3 is TGTGCCAGCAGCTCTGACGGACAGGGGCTTTACTATGGCTACACCTTC.

V and J are TRBV27 and TRBJ2-1; the D gene could be TRBD1 or TRBD2 (5 bases each). The CDR3 consists of 16 residues. Trimming took off 0 bases at V and 7 bases at J, with 16 bases between the two ends. Germline-derived CDR1 and CDR2 are MNHEY and SMNVEV (reference sequence). CDR3 sequence reads: CASSLSVGEFPNEQFF. As DNA, the CDR3 is TGTGCCAGCAGTTTATCTGTGGGGGAGTTTCCTAATGAGCAGTTCTTC.

This clone was observed once. The V and J genes are TRBV7-9 and TRBJ2-1, with 10 bases identical to TRBD2. Germline CDR1 is SEHNR and CDR2 is FQNEAQ (reference sequence). The length of the CDR3 is 16 residues. With 6 bases clipped from V and 9 bases from J, the junction kept 14 bases outside the gene matches. The CDR3 loop is CASSLPQGLATGEQFF. CDR3 bases: TGTGCCAGCAGTCTCCCCCAGGGACTAGCGACGGGTGAGCAGTTCTTC.

The chain couples TRBV7-6 to TRBJ1-1; D unresolved. Germline V gives CDR1 SGHVS, CDR2 FNYEAQ. V gave up 2 bases and J gave up 4 bases, with 11 bases separating them. There are 14 residues in the CDR3. The DNA of the CDR3 is TGTGCCAGCAGCTTATCGTATGGATCCACTGAAGCTTTCTTT. Translating it yields CASSLSYGSTEAFF.